The clone carrying this T cell receptor beta chain was counted a few times. The antigen is undetermined. The listed genes are named as in mouse. With the read ending 4 residues before the CDR3 end, the germline J gene is used to fill in that end. Once RNA had been extracted, it was reverse transcribed into cDNA to act as the sequencing template. The repertoire was sequenced with immunoSEQ multiplex PCR; TCRdb's copy has only in-frame clones and lacks some. The sample holds some 120,000 clones, and no clone turns up only once. This specimen belongs to a study of CD8+ T cells in alopecia areata. The study, taken as a whole, reports: Higher clonality than in normal scalp was seen in lesional scalp, especially alopecia totalis/universalis.

Deletions cut 3 bases from V and 3 bases from J, with 9 bases between. The CDR3 consists of 14 residues. Germline CDR1 is NNHDY and CDR2 is SYVADS. Sequencing used lesional skin. The source of this sequence is a C3H/HeJ mouse with alopecia areata. This strain's MHC haplotype is H2-k. The V gene is TRBV13-3, the J gene TRBJ2-2; D possibly corresponds to TRBD1 (6 bases). The sequenced part of the CDR3 DNA is TGTGCCAGCAGTGCAGGGGCGGACACCGGG. Translated: CASSAGADTG. The whole CDR3 sequence is CASSAGADTGQLYF. The whole variable domain, filled in from reference TRBV13-3 and TRBJ2-2, reads EAAVTQSPRSKVAVTGGKVTLSCHQTNNHDYMYWYRQDTGHGLRLIHYSYVADSTEKGDIPDGYKASRPSQENFSLILELASLSQTAVYFCASSAGADTGQLYFGEGSKLTVL.